The rows below give T cell receptor beta chains drawn from one sample of a study of blood T cell repertoires in COVID-19. Using immunoSEQ multiplex PCR, the repertoire was profiled, and TCRdb retains in-frame clones only, with some absent. The table records roughly 250,000 clones, about 89% of them present only once. Sequenced input: peripheral blood. The receptor set was obtained from a man aged 35 to 55 who had recovered from COVID-19. CDR3s leave out the opening cysteine and the closing phenylalanine or tryptophan. The order of the fields is V gene, CDR3 protein.

v_call: TRBV6-5; cdr3_aa: ASSKAVKNTEAF
v_call: TRBV5-6; cdr3_aa: ASSRGHSSYEQY
v_call: TRBV29-1; cdr3_aa: SVQLGGGSSYEQY
v_call: TRBV5-4; cdr3_aa: ASSSTASGVYNEQF
v_call: TRBV7-2; cdr3_aa: ASSPDRVKETQY
v_call: TRBV5-1; cdr3_aa: ASSLTDPTDTQY
v_call: TRBV3-1/TRBV3-2; cdr3_aa: ASSQYGTENTGELF
v_call: TRBV6-5; cdr3_aa: ASTPGPDRGSPLH
v_call: TRBV28; cdr3_aa: ASSSLPRYEQY
v_call: TRBV7-2; cdr3_aa: ASGSGRAIGQY
v_call: TRBV12-1; cdr3_aa: ASILRPGQSSYEQY
v_call: TRBV12-3/TRBV12-4; cdr3_aa: ASSTHADSPLH
v_call: TRBV5-8; cdr3_aa: ASKSGQGLADTQY
v_call: TRBV9; cdr3_aa: ASSRQGTEAF
v_call: TRBV6-6; cdr3_aa: ASSYPTGVTYEQY
v_call: TRBV20-1; cdr3_aa: SATDLRTSGASTDTQY
v_call: TRBV5-1; cdr3_aa: ASSTTGLAGGKNTGELF
v_call: TRBV10-3; cdr3_aa: ATREEQGAYEQY
v_call: TRBV19; cdr3_aa: ASSNFGRVDETQY
v_call: TRBV2; cdr3_aa: ASNGPGLAGYEQY
v_call: TRBV30; cdr3_aa: AWRGGRGNEQF
v_call: TRBV5-5; cdr3_aa: ASSLLGSSYNEQF
v_call: TRBV5-5; cdr3_aa: ASSPRTGRYEQY
v_call: TRBV2; cdr3_aa: ASSPDRGNQPQH
v_call: TRBV9; cdr3_aa: ASSSFSDSRAEQY
v_call: TRBV18; cdr3_aa: ASSGWTSGSPQETQY
v_call: TRBV5-1; cdr3_aa: ASSSQGAGYEQY
v_call: TRBV13; cdr3_aa: ASSSTPGNTIY
v_call: TRBV5-1; cdr3_aa: ASSLGTGERPEAF
v_call: TRBV5-1; cdr3_aa: ASSLRGHSYEQY
v_call: TRBV5-6; cdr3_aa: ASSLIGGGDAF
v_call: TRBV5-4; cdr3_aa: ASSPTTMNTGELF
v_call: TRBV25-1; cdr3_aa: ASRATLGLAGGGETQY
v_call: TRBV6-6; cdr3_aa: ASSYQGGTEAF
v_call: TRBV7-2; cdr3_aa: ASSPGPGLRAYEQY
v_call: TRBV6-2/TRBV6-3; cdr3_aa: ASSSTVTMNTEAF
v_call: TRBV5-6; cdr3_aa: ASSLTGRDEKLF
v_call: TRBV7-9; cdr3_aa: ASSLARDLRNTEAF
v_call: TRBV5-1; cdr3_aa: ASSSGDTQY
v_call: TRBV12-3/TRBV12-4; cdr3_aa: ASSWADFNEQF